Following are 24 T cell receptor beta chains from one sample sequenced in a study of blood T cells in healthy people across ages. For the second PCR, which ran for roughly 7 to 11 cycles, a sample-barcoded 5' primer and a J-beta primer mix were used. MiXCR was run by TCRdb on the 5' RACE reads, yielding one entry per CDR3 protein. The sample has around 800,000 distinct CDR3 sequences; roughly 46% are singletons. The sample comprised blood. The receptors derive from a man older than 75 in good health.

This clonotype was seen many times. CDR3 DNA sequence: TGTGCCAGCAGCAAGGGACTAGCGGGAGGAGCAGAGACCCAGTACTTC. Protein sequence: CASSKGLAGGAETQYF. The chain carries TRBV5-5 and TRBJ2-5; 15 positions match TRBD2. Germline CDR1 SGHKS, CDR2 YYEKEE (reference sequence). The CDR3 sequence is 16 residues long. Unmatched junction bases numbered 5, after V lost 4 bases and J lost 4 bases.

This clonotype was observed a handful of times. The J gene is TRBJ2-7, the V gene TRBV6-5, with D possibly matching TRBD2 (5 bases). Germline V CDR1 and CDR2: MNHEY, SVGAGI. CDR3 length equals 14 residues. The germline V and J ends were trimmed by 8 bases and 2 bases, with 16 bases remaining between them. CDR3 protein: CASGGASGPYEQYF. The CDR3 nucleotides are TGTGCCAGCGGCGGAGCAAGCGGACCCTACGAGCAGTACTTC.

Only a few counts were recorded for this clonotype. This chain connects TRBV7-2 to TRBJ2-7; TRBD2 is a possible D gene (6 bases). The CDR3 extends over 14 amino acids. Germline V gene data show CDR1 as SGHTA and CDR2 as FQGNSA. V lost 2 bases and J 2 bases, leaving 10 bases between the germline ends. CDR3 region: CASSLRGSAYEQYF. CDR3 coding DNA: TGTGCCAGCAGCTTACGGGGGAGTGCCTACGAGCAGTACTTC.

This clonotype was detected only a few times. The gene calls are TRBV12-3 or TRBV12-4 and TRBJ2-1; TRBD2 aligns across 11 bases. This CDR3 is 15 amino acids long. The V gene end was trimmed by 1 base and the J gene end by 10 bases; junction bases not matched to a gene: 6. This CDR3 reads CASSLVGLAVGEQFF. Written as DNA, the CDR3 is TGTGCCAGCAGTTTAGTGGGACTAGCGGTCGGGGAGCAGTTCTTC.

This chain connects TRBV5-1 to TRBJ2-7; 14 positions match TRBD2. The germline V gene encodes CDR1 SGHRS and CDR2 YFSETQ. V lost 4 bases and J lost 7; bases outside the gene matches: 7. This CDR3 has 15 amino acids. CDR3: CASSGGLAGVQEQYF. CDR3 nucleotide sequence: TGCGCCAGCAGCGGGGGACTAGCGGGAGTGCAGGAGCAGTACTTC.

This clonotype was seen more than once but under ten times. Given a much more abundant clone one base away, this may be a read error. This chain links TRBV5-1 with TRBJ2-5; 8 bases are shared with TRBD2. Germline loops: CDR1 SGHRS, CDR2 YFSETQ. This CDR3 comprises 16 residues. The junction had 15 bases not matched to a gene; V was cut back by 0 bases and J by 11 bases. Here the CDR3 reads CASSLASASGYNEQYF. CDR3 in DNA: TGCGCCAGCAGCTTGGCGTCGGCTAGCGGGTACAATGAGCAGTACTTC.

This rearrangement joins TRBV29-1 to TRBJ2-1, with D maybe TRBD1 (7 bases). This CDR3 is built from 13 residues. Trimming took off 7 bases at V and 6 bases at J, with 16 bases between the two ends. In germline, CDR1 is SQVTM, CDR2 ANQGSEA. The CDR3 nucleotides are TGCAGCGCACGACAGGGAGGTGGCAATGAGCAGTTCTTC. Protein: CSARQGGGNEQFF.

This clonotype was observed many times. The chain joins TRBV10-3 to TRBJ2-1; D call uncertain. The CDR3 extends over 14 amino acids. The V gene's germline CDR1 is ENHRY and CDR2 SYGVKD. V was trimmed by 0 bases and J by 7 bases, leaving 10 bases between them. The CDR3 here is CAISESETLNEQFF. The DNA for the CDR3 is TGTGCCATCAGTGAGTCAGAGACTTTAAATGAGCAGTTCTTC.

V usage is TRBV4-1 and J usage is TRBJ2-1; 15 positions agree with TRBD2. Germline CDR1 MGHRA, CDR2 YSYEKL. The trim removed 3 bases at V and 1 base at J, leaving 7 bases unmatched. This CDR3 comprises 19 residues. The CDR3 region has the DNA TGCGCCAGCAGCCACCCGGGACTAGCGGGGGGTTATTCCTACAATGAGCAGTTCTTC. Translating it yields CASSHPGLAGGYSYNEQFF.

This clonotype was counted only a few times. The rearrangement uses TRBV9 and TRBJ2-1, with TRBD1 matching over 9 bases. CDR3 size: 16 residues. CDR1 and CDR2 from the germline V gene are SGDLS and YYNGEE. V shed 0 bases and J 4 bases; nucleotides not matched to a gene: 5. DNA of the CDR3: TGTGCCAGCAGCGTAGAGGTGGGACAGGGATACAATGAGCAGTTCTTC. Translation: CASSVEVGQGYNEQFF. The variable domain in full, completed from reference TRBV9 and TRBJ2-1, reads DSGVTQTPKHLITATGQRVTLRCSPRSGDLSVYWYQQSLDQGLQFLIQYYNGEERAKGNILERFSAQQFPDLHSELNLSSLELGDSALYFCASSVEVGQGYNEQFFGPGTRLTVL.

The chain joins TRBV6-1 to TRBJ1-5, with unresolved D. This CDR3 comprises 13 residues. The V end was cut by 2 bases, the J end by 9 bases, with 11 bases between. Germline lookup yields CDR1 MNHNS and CDR2 SASEGT. The CDR3 nucleotides read TGTGCCAGCAGTGAACAGCCGCTTGCGCCCCAGCATTTT. Its translation: CASSEQPLAPQHF.

V gene TRBV7-2 combines with J gene TRBJ1-1; tentatively, D is TRBD1 (6 bases). Germline V CDR1 and CDR2: SGHTA, FQGNSA. Trimming cost V 3 bases and J 1 base, with 12 bases left between them. CDR3 length: 15 amino acids. In DNA form, the CDR3 reads TGTGCCAGCAGCTTCAGGGGCCTAAGGAACACTGAAGCTTTCTTT. It codes for CASSFRGLRNTEAFF.

Comment on this clonotype: One end of the junction is discordant with germline, which a read error may explain. This sequence joins TRBV6-6 and TRBJ2-1; D is perhaps TRBD2 (7 bases). Germline CDR1 and CDR2: MNHNY and SVGAGI (reference sequence). CDR3 length: 14 residues. Here the CDR3 DNA reads TGTGTCAGCATCAAGAGGGGGGGCCTAGATGAGCAGTTCTTC. Translating it yields CVSIKRGGLDEQFF.

Remarks on this clonotype: Possible read error: a much larger clone is one base away. The J gene is TRBJ1-2, the V gene TRBV7-9, with D unresolved. Trimming took 9 bases from V and 4 from J, leaving 15 bases between them. CDR3 length: 13 amino acids. Germline V gene lookup returns CDR1 SEHNR and CDR2 FQNEAQ (reference sequence). For the CDR3, the DNA is TGTGCCAGAAGCGGTTTGGGAGGCTATGGCTACACCTTC. It encodes CARSGLGGYGYTF.

This clonotype was counted between two and nine times. The J gene is TRBJ2-3, the V gene TRBV12-3 or TRBV12-4; no definite D call. V was pared by 5 bases and J by 8 bases, with 11 bases between. The CDR3 is made up of 12 amino acids. DNA for the CDR3: TGTGCCAGCAGTCCCGGGCTGGCTACGCAGTATTTT. It is translated as CASSPGLATQYF.

This clonotype was seen more than once but under ten times. The V call is TRBV7-9, the J call TRBJ2-5, with D perhaps matching TRBD1 (5 bases). V lost 3 bases, J lost 0 bases, and 17 bases lay in between. The germline V gene has CDR1 SEHNR and CDR2 FQNEAQ (reference sequence). This CDR3 contains 17 residues. CDR3 sequence reads: CASSLDSRQLYQETQYF. The CDR3 nucleotides read TGTGCCAGCAGCTTGGATTCGAGACAGCTGTACCAAGAGACCCAGTACTTC.

In its sample, this clonotype was seen once. The chain recombines TRBV4-3 with TRBJ2-1; 10 bases match TRBD2. This CDR3 has 16 amino acids. Trimming at V came to 0 bases and at J to 8 bases, leaving 7 bases not matched to a gene. CDR1 LGHNA and CDR2 YSLEER come from the germline V gene. The CDR3 DNA reads TGCGCCAGCAGCCAAGACCGGACTAGCGGTAGGGATGAGCAGTTCTTC. Its protein is CASSQDRTSGRDEQFF.

Comment on this clonotype: A read error may explain this, as a much larger clone is one base away. This sequence joins TRBV4-2 and TRBJ1-1; D call uncertain. This CDR3 contains 15 residues. Germline V gene data show CDR1 as LGHNA and CDR2 as YNFKEQ. CDR3 region: CAGSQEVRAGTEAFF. CDR3 DNA: TGTGCCGGCAGCCAGGAAGTCCGGGCTGGCACTGAAGCTTTCTTT.

This clonotype appeared many times. The chain joins TRBV3-1 to TRBJ2-5; D perhaps matches TRBD1 (5 bases). The germline V gene has CDR1 LGHDT and CDR2 YNNKEL (reference sequence). The CDR3 has 13 residues. With 4 bases removed from V and 7 bases from J, the gap between germline ends came to 13 bases. The CDR3 nucleotides are TGTGCCAGCAGCCCGCAACTTCAGGGGACCCAGTACTTC. This codes for CASSPQLQGTQYF.

The chain joins TRBV27 to TRBJ2-5; D might be TRBD1 (6 bases). Germline lookup yields CDR1 MNHEY and CDR2 SMNVEV (reference sequence). V lost 6 bases and J 5 bases, leaving 25 bases between the germline ends. CDR3 length: 17 amino acids. The CDR3 sequence is CASSPVTGWGRGETQYF. The CDR3 coding sequence is TGTGCCAGCAGCCCCGTCACCGGATGGGGGCGCGGGGAGACCCAGTACTTC.

This clonotype was detected many times. The chain has TRBV4-2 and TRBJ2-1, with 8 bases that match TRBD2. The trim removed 3 bases at V and 4 bases at J, leaving 11 bases unmatched. From germline, CDR1 is LGHNA and CDR2 YNFKEQ. The CDR3 length is 17 residues. The CDR3 loop reads CASSQEKLAEGYNEQFF. The CDR3, as DNA: TGTGCCAGCAGCCAGGAGAAACTAGCGGAAGGGTACAATGAGCAGTTCTTC.

This rearrangement joins TRBV12-3 or TRBV12-4 to TRBJ2-1, with a possible D match to TRBD2 (6 bases). V shed 5 bases and J shed 6 bases, with 14 bases lying between them. This CDR3 is 14 amino acids long. Written as DNA, the CDR3 is TGTGCCAGCAGTCCCGGACTAAGTACCAATGAGCAGTTCTTC. Translated, it gives CASSPGLSTNEQFF.

This clonotype was detected a few times. The gene calls are TRBV4-3 and TRBJ2-5; 10 bases are shared with TRBD1. The CDR3 is made up of 16 amino acids. Germline CDR1 reads LGHNA; CDR2 reads YSLEER. Germline trimming cut 4 bases from V and 5 bases from J; bases unmatched to any gene: 10. The CDR3 spells CASSPLGTGAGETQYF. DNA of the CDR3: TGCGCCAGCAGCCCTCTTGGGACAGGGGCGGGGGAGACCCAGTACTTC.

The J gene is TRBJ2-4, the V gene TRBV20-1; tentative D call: TRBD1 (6 bases). This CDR3 has 15 amino acids. The V end lost 5 bases, the J end lost 13 bases, and 27 bases lay between the germline ends. Germline CDR1 reads DFQATT; CDR2 reads SNEGSKA (reference sequence). The CDR3 DNA is TGCAGTGCTGGGATCAGTAACAGGGTTCCCTACGGGCAGTACTTC. Its translation is CSAGISNRVPYGQYF.